This T cell receptor beta chain appears in the sequencing data of a study of blood T cell repertoires in COVID-19. As for the study in general: PBMCs, B-cell-depleted T cells, or T cells were the source of the cDNA or gDNA that made up the material.

V lost 8 bases to trimming and J lost 7 bases, with 15 bases between them. The CDR3 is 13 amino acids. Germline V gene data show CDR1 as SNHLY and CDR2 as FYNNEI. Per the original data handling: For nucleated cells, counts were estimated from reference gene primer amplification. Assay used: immunoSEQ multiplex PCR; TCRdb lists only in-frame clones, some missing. That table supplies the V and J calls and clone size; D and trimming were determined from the DNA. The top ten clones hold approximately 0.88% of a sample with roughly 170,000 clones, approximately 87% of them seen once. The sample comprised peripheral blood. The receptor comes from a woman in her late teens or twenties who had recovered from COVID-19. The chain recombines TRBV2 with TRBJ2-1, with D possibly TRBD1 on 6 matching bases. Here the CDR3 reads CASGRGLFNEQFF. CDR3 DNA: TGTGCCAGCGGTAGGGGGTTATTTAATGAGCAGTTCTTC.